This T cell receptor (beta chain) derives from a study of blood T cells in healthy people across ages. The CDR3 length is 16 residues. V was pared by 5 bases and J by 7 bases, with 13 bases of the junction left unmatched. Germline CDR1 is SGHVS and CDR2 is FQNEAQ. Combining a sample-barcoded 5' primer with a J-beta primer mix, a second PCR ran for roughly 7 to 12 cycles. MiXCR, applied by TCRdb to the 5' RACE reads, yields one record per CDR3 protein. The sample has 650,000 to 700,000 distinct CDR3 sequences; about a third are singletons. Isolation of PBMCs gave at least 7 million cells per sample. This clonotype has at least ten counts.

The rearrangement joins TRBV7-8 to TRBJ2-1; 8 bases line up with TRBD2. The sequenced sample consisted of blood. The TCR originated in a woman at least 80 years old in good health. The CDR3, as DNA: TGTGCCAGCAGCCCGAGGATCGGGGGGGCCTTAAATGAGCAGTTCTTC. Its protein product is CASSPRIGGALNEQFF. Full variable domain (outside the CDR3, taken from reference TRBV7-8 and TRBJ2-1): GAGVSQSPRYKVAKRGQDVALRCDPISGHVSLFWYQQALGQGPEFLTYFQNEAQLDKSGLPSDRFFAERPEGSVSTLKIQRTQQEDSAVYLCASSPRIGGALNEQFFGPGTRLTVL.